One sample yielded the 6 T cell receptor beta chains listed below, sequenced in a study of neurological immune-mediated disorders. TCRdb recomputed calls from the 5' RACE reads with MiXCR, one row per CDR3 protein. The data hold around 130,000 distinct CDR3 sequences, with roughly 3.1% observed a single time. The sample consisted of PBMCs. These receptors all stem from a woman in her 30s with multiple sclerosis.

This clonotype was detected many times. The chain uses TRBV20-1 and TRBJ1-6, with a tentative D call TRBD1 (5 bases). V was trimmed by 4 bases and J by 8 bases, leaving 9 bases between them. The CDR3 length is 12 residues. Germline CDR1 reads DFQATT; CDR2 reads SNEGSKA (reference sequence). The CDR3 DNA sequence: TGCAGTGCTACTCAGACAGATTCACCCCTCCACTTT. Amino acids: CSATQTDSPLHF.

This clonotype was detected ten times or more. V usage is TRBV7-9 and J usage is TRBJ1-1; 10 nucleotides align to TRBD1. Unmatched junction bases numbered 14, after V lost 4 bases and J lost 3 bases. CDR1 and CDR2 (germline): SEHNR, FQNEAQ (reference sequence). This CDR3 region has 18 residues. The chain's CDR3 is CASSSATLTGGADTEAFF. The CDR3 DNA reads as TGTGCCAGCAGCTCCGCCACCTTGACAGGGGGCGCGGACACTGAAGCTTTCTTT.

This clonotype was recorded many times. The J gene is TRBJ2-6, the V gene TRBV29-1; D is uncertain. Deletions cut 7 bases from V and 1 base from J, with 8 bases between. Germline CDR1 reads SQVTM; CDR2 reads ANQGSEA. This CDR3 region has 13 residues. The DNA of the CDR3 is TGCAGCGCCGGTGCTTCTGGGGCCAACGTCCTGACTTTC. Its protein is CSAGASGANVLTF.

There are many counts of this clonotype. This chain joins TRBV7-2 and TRBJ2-7, with 8 bases matching TRBD2. Germline V lookup: CDR1 SGHTA, CDR2 FQGNSA. The CDR3 is made up of 13 amino acids. Trimming took 2 bases from V and 6 from J; bases not matched to a gene: 3. The chain's CDR3 is CASSLSGGTEQYF. The CDR3 DNA reads TGTGCCAGCAGCTTAAGCGGGGGAACCGAGCAGTACTTC.

In its sample, this clonotype was seen many times. The chain links TRBV6-5 to TRBJ1-1; D is unclear. The CDR3 consists of 14 residues. Trimming cost V 2 bases and J 2 bases, with 9 bases left between them. Germline V gives CDR1 MNHEY, CDR2 SVGAGI. The CDR3 region has the DNA TGTGCCAGCAGTTACAGTCCGGTTAACACTGAAGCTTTCTTT. The encoded protein is CASSYSPVNTEAFF.

This clonotype was detected ten times or more. The chain carries TRBV7-9 and TRBJ1-2; D not resolved. CDR1 SEHNR and CDR2 FQNEAQ come from the germline V gene (reference sequence). Trimming left V 1 base short and J 11 bases short, with 8 bases between. The CDR3 extends over 11 amino acids. DNA for the CDR3: TGTGCCAGCAGCTTAGGCCCGGCTTACACCTTC. Its translation: CASSLGPAYTF.